The sample holds a few counts of the clone carrying this T cell receptor beta chain. Antigen: not known. The authors prepared the TCRbeta library with unique molecular identifiers. Using its own MiXCR run on the PCR reads, TCRdb lists one record per CDR3 protein. Among about 610,000 distinct CDR3 sequences listed, roughly a quarter were seen once. The trim removed 1 base at V and 2 bases at J, leaving 13 bases unmatched. In germline, CDR1 is DFQATT, CDR2 SNEGSKA (reference sequence). The CDR3 is 18 amino acids. The sample belongs to a study of T-cell reconstitution after alpha-beta-depleted transplantation in children. Findings and limits, study-wide: Expanded graft clones numbering several hundred reportedly gave rise to alpha-beta T cells about two months after transplant. Fresh T-cell production supplied most of the T-cell counts and diversity seen one year after transplant.

V gene TRBV20-1 combines with J gene TRBJ2-1; 8 bases match TRBD2. Material: PBMCs, obtained before TCRalphabeta/CD19-depleted stem cell transplant. The sequence was collected from a boy younger than two with Wiskott-Aldrich syndrome, due to receive a stem cell transplant. CDR3 sequence reads: CSARVPAGVASPYNEQFF. The CDR3 bases are TGCAGTGCTAGAGTCCCAGCGGGAGTCGCTTCGCCCTACAATGAGCAGTTCTTC.